This T cell receptor beta chain originates from a study of regulatory T cells in long-lasting Graves disease (dated by TCRdb to the early 2020s). Looking at the study overall: To count as having persistent Graves' disease, a patient had to have received antithyroid drug treatment for over 5 years with TSH receptor autoantibodies remaining persistently positive. A total of around 35 samples underwent TCR sequencing: about 13 from persistent and about 20 from newly diagnosed Graves' disease patients. This study used TCR sequencing and RNA sequencing of peripheral blood to compare persistent Graves' disease patients against newly diagnosed Graves' disease patients. The study was conducted in China and was registered as a clinical trial. Persistent Graves' disease patients in the clinical cohort had taken antithyroid drugs for roughly ten years on average.

The library relied on multiplex PCR. Data came from an Illumina HiSeq 4000. iRepertoire HTBI primers and Arm-PCR amplification of CDR3 regions were used to construct TCR beta libraries. Gel purification was performed on PCR products prior to sequencing. The authors' pipeline ran thus. A total of 62 TRBV and some 15 TRBJ segments were identified across samples and were used for gene usage analysis of CDR3 amino acid clonotypes. COPE and FqMerger were used to merge filtered high-quality paired reads into contigs. Contigs were aligned with BLAST to IMGT TRBV, TRBD and TRBJ reference genes, and CDR3 was defined per IMGT. Any clonotype with a frequency above 0.1% was counted as a highly expanded clone. Shannon entropy served as the measure of repertoire diversity, while the Gini coefficient captured V-J evenness. A clonotype was considered public if more than one individual shared it. TCRdb applied fastp at Q25 and MiXCR to the public reads, then kept only in-frame beta chains. Every CDR3 protein is listed once, alongside the most common genes and DNA of its rows. TCRdb, not the original authors, processed these V and J calls. Across this sample there are about 660,000 distinct CDR3 sequences, with 30% seen only once. The ten biggest clones cover 40% to 50% of the sample.

With regard to this clonotype: Its cognate antigen has yet to be identified. A junction end diverges from the germline sequence, so it may reflect a read error.

The paper's findings and limits, for the study overall: TRBV28, TRBJ1-2 and TRBJ2-5 were preferentially used in persistent disease, while TRBV20-1 and TRBJ2-1 were favored in newly diagnosed disease. The small sample size was acknowledged by the authors as a limitation that may reduce accuracy. Persistent patients shared more public clonotypes among themselves (approximately 2,500) than newly diagnosed patients did (over 900). Because the primary lesion, thyroid tissue, could not be accessed, the study looked at peripheral blood alone. Persistent Graves' disease patients showed lower TCR Shannon entropy and fewer highly expanded clones than newly diagnosed patients, suggesting clonal expansion. Only the TCR beta chain was sequenced and analyzed.

The intended sense of this specimen's time point label: persistent/refractory GD, antithyroid drugs over 5 years with positive TRAb. For both TCR sequencing and RNA sequencing, RNA was extracted from PBMCs in TRIzol. Graves' disease was diagnosed according to American Thyroid Association guidelines. The patients came from an endocrinology department in Xi'an, China. Each patient gave 7.5 to 10 milliliters of peripheral blood, collected in an EDTA anticoagulant tube. Ficoll Paque Plus density gradient separation was used to isolate PBMCs, and no additional T cell sorting was done. RNA quality was checked with an Agilent 2100 Bioanalyzer and agarose gel, and concentration with a NanoDrop 2000. Reading the germline V gene gives CDR1 SGHTA and CDR2 FQGTGA. The CDR3 goes from the cysteine to the phenylalanine over 11 residues. The entry retains the CDR3 DNA only, 33 bases that are in frame from base 1.

The receptor chain draws on TRBV7-3 and TRBJ2-7; the D assignment is uncertain and may be TRBD1 or TRBD2, with 5 bases supporting each. This TCR was recovered from a female donor with Graves disease. The source was peripheral blood mononuclear cells (PBMCs), collected when the disease was refractory, from a patient treated with antithyroid drugs. The DNA is as follows: TGTGCCAGCAGCTCCGGGGCCGCAGTGGACTTC. Its coded protein is CASSSGAAVDF.